This is a list of T cell receptor beta chains from one sample in a study of glioma-infiltrating T cells. One entry per CDR3 protein, called by TCRdb with MiXCR from the multiplex PCR reads. Of approximately 100,000 distinct CDR3 sequences listed, 29% are singletons. Input material: glioma tissue, nonneoplastic brain tissue, or PBMCs (not recorded which). Receptor source: a human donor with low-grade glioma or glioblastoma, undergoing nonglioma brain surgery, or in good health (not recorded which). CDR3s include the opening cysteine and the closing phenylalanine or tryptophan. The D gene is left open where the match is weak. Expanded clones get a size class; other rows say once, few or many, or leave the size out.

J gene: TRBJ2-3
D gene: -
V gene: TRBV16
clone size: few
CDR3 protein: CASSQRETTDTQYF
CDR3 DNA: TGTGCCAGCAGCCAACGGGAAACCACAGATACGCAGTATTTT

J gene: TRBJ1-1
D gene: -
V gene: TRBV19
clone size: once
CDR3 protein: CASKVEGNTEAFF
CDR3 DNA: TGTGCCAGTAAAGTGGAAGGGAACACTGAAGCTTTCTTT

J gene: TRBJ2-2
D gene: TRBD2
V gene: TRBV4-3
clone size: -
CDR3 protein: CASSQEYSGGTSTGELFF
CDR3 DNA: TGCGCCAGCAGCCAAGAGTATAGCGGGGGAACTTCTACCGGGGAGCTGTTTTTT

J gene: TRBJ1-1
D gene: -
V gene: TRBV7-9
clone size: many
CDR3 protein: CASSRGTTEAFF
CDR3 DNA: TGTGCCAGCAGCCGCGGGACCACTGAAGCTTTCTTT

J gene: TRBJ2-5
D gene: TRBD1
V gene: TRBV3-1
clone size: many
CDR3 protein: CASSQRQDGTVIETQYF
CDR3 DNA: TGTGCCAGCAGCCAACGCCAGGACGGGACAGTGATAGAGACCCAGTACTTC

J gene: TRBJ1-3
D gene: -
V gene: TRBV6-1
clone size: few
CDR3 protein: CASTVGNGHSGNTIYF
CDR3 DNA: TGTGCCAGCACGGTTGGAAACGGTCACTCTGGAAACACCATATATTTT

J gene: TRBJ2-1
D gene: -
V gene: TRBV20-1
clone size: many
CDR3 protein: CSASERSSYNEQFF
CDR3 DNA: TGCAGTGCTAGCGAGAGAAGCTCCTACAATGAGCAGTTCTTC

J gene: TRBJ2-1
D gene: TRBD2
V gene: TRBV19
clone size: -
CDR3 protein: CASSIVAGGPLEQFF
CDR3 DNA: TGTGCCAGTAGTATCGTAGCGGGGGGGCCGCTTGAGCAGTTCTTC

J gene: TRBJ2-1
D gene: -
V gene: TRBV6-1
clone size: many
CDR3 protein: CASTKGGASNEQFF
CDR3 DNA: TGTGCCAGCACCAAAGGAGGGGCAAGCAATGAGCAGTTCTTC

J gene: TRBJ1-3
D gene: TRBD1
V gene: TRBV6-1
clone size: many
CDR3 protein: CASKGQDSGNTIYF
CDR3 DNA: TGTGCCAGCAAGGGACAGGACTCTGGAAACACCATATATTTT

J gene: TRBJ2-1
D gene: TRBD1
V gene: TRBV7-9
clone size: few
CDR3 protein: CASSLVGQGAGNEQFF
CDR3 DNA: TGTGCCAGCAGCTTAGTGGGACAGGGGGCTGGAAATGAGCAGTTCTTC

J gene: TRBJ2-7
D gene: -
V gene: TRBV9
clone size: few
CDR3 protein: CASSDPQGHEQYF
CDR3 DNA: TGTGCCAGCAGCGACCCCCAGGGCCACGAGCAGTACTTC

J gene: TRBJ1-1
D gene: -
V gene: TRBV27
clone size: many
CDR3 protein: CASTTGRGMNTEAFF
CDR3 DNA: TGTGCCAGCACCACGGGACGGGGCATGAACACTGAAGCTTTCTTT

J gene: TRBJ1-6
D gene: -
V gene: TRBV4-3
clone size: few
CDR3 protein: CASSQLTGRGGSPLHF
CDR3 DNA: TGCGCCAGCAGCCAGCTTACAGGCCGCGGGGGTTCACCCCTCCACTTT

J gene: TRBJ1-3
D gene: -
V gene: TRBV15
clone size: -
CDR3 protein: CATSRDYRPSGNTIYF
CDR3 DNA: TGTGCCACCAGCAGAGATTACAGGCCCAGCGGAAACACCATATATTTT

J gene: TRBJ1-6
D gene: -
V gene: TRBV7-2
clone size: many
CDR3 protein: CASTQSGTSYNSPLHF
CDR3 DNA: TGTGCCAGCACCCAGTCGGGGACGTCCTATAATTCACCCCTCCACTTT

J gene: TRBJ2-3
D gene: TRBD2
V gene: TRBV12-3/TRBV12-4
clone size: many
CDR3 protein: CASSLRSGGAADTQYF
CDR3 DNA: TGTGCCAGCAGTTTACGTAGCGGGGGGGCGGCAGATACGCAGTATTTT

J gene: TRBJ2-7
D gene: -
V gene: TRBV6-2/TRBV6-3
clone size: -
CDR3 protein: CASSYERTHPLYEQYF
CDR3 DNA: TGTGCCAGCAGTTATGAGAGGACCCACCCTCTCTACGAGCAGTACTTC

J gene: TRBJ1-4
D gene: TRBD1
V gene: TRBV2
clone size: many
CDR3 protein: CATHRGVNEKLFF
CDR3 DNA: TGTGCCACCCACAGGGGAGTCAATGAAAAACTGTTTTTT

J gene: TRBJ1-2
D gene: -
V gene: TRBV28
clone size: few
CDR3 protein: CASRGAPRGYGYTF
CDR3 DNA: TGTGCCAGCAGGGGGGCCCCCCGAGGGTATGGCTACACCTTC

J gene: TRBJ2-3
D gene: -
V gene: TRBV19
clone size: many
CDR3 protein: CASSIDGPKLGTDTQYF
CDR3 DNA: TGTGCCAGTAGTATAGATGGCCCCAAGCTGGGCACAGATACGCAGTATTTT

J gene: TRBJ1-2
D gene: -
V gene: TRBV19
clone size: few
CDR3 protein: CVTSGFYGYTF
CDR3 DNA: TGTGTCACCTCAGGTTTCTATGGCTACACCTTC

J gene: TRBJ2-7
D gene: TRBD1
V gene: TRBV5-5
clone size: -
CDR3 protein: CASSWTAGTGDSEQYF
CDR3 DNA: TGTGCCAGCAGCTGGACCGCCGGGACAGGGGACTCCGAGCAGTACTTC

J gene: TRBJ2-1
D gene: TRBD1
V gene: TRBV4-1
clone size: few
CDR3 protein: CASSQADRVPYNEQFF
CDR3 DNA: TGCGCCAGCAGCCAAGCCGACAGGGTACCCTACAATGAGCAGTTCTTC

J gene: TRBJ2-7
D gene: -
V gene: TRBV6-2/TRBV6-3
clone size: -
CDR3 protein: CARGPGRGGVGPYEQYF
CDR3 DNA: TGTGCCAGAGGCCCCGGTCGTGGAGGGGTAGGACCCTACGAGCAGTACTTC

J gene: TRBJ2-7
D gene: -
V gene: TRBV12-3/TRBV12-4
clone size: -
CDR3 protein: CASSLQDRFRGEQYF
CDR3 DNA: TGTGCCAGCAGTTTACAAGACAGATTTCGAGGCGAGCAGTACTTC

J gene: TRBJ1-1
D gene: -
V gene: TRBV19
clone size: few
CDR3 protein: CASSIEDTEAFF
CDR3 DNA: TGTGCCAGTAGTATCGAGGACACTGAAGCTTTCTTT

J gene: TRBJ2-2
D gene: TRBD1
V gene: TRBV14
clone size: few
CDR3 protein: CASSQDSFRGRTGELFF
CDR3 DNA: TGTGCCAGCAGCCAAGATAGTTTCAGGGGGCGGACCGGGGAGCTGTTTTTT

J gene: TRBJ2-3
D gene: TRBD1
V gene: TRBV24-1
clone size: -
CDR3 protein: CATGDRGHEDTQYF
CDR3 DNA: TGTGCCACCGGAGACAGGGGGCACGAAGATACGCAGTATTTT

J gene: TRBJ2-1
D gene: -
V gene: TRBV5-1
clone size: -
CDR3 protein: CASSSAQGFYNEQFF
CDR3 DNA: TGCGCCAGCAGCTCTGCACAGGGTTTCTACAATGAGCAGTTCTTC

J gene: TRBJ2-3
D gene: TRBD2
V gene: TRBV6-1
clone size: many
CDR3 protein: CASSQGTSGGEDTQYF
CDR3 DNA: TGTGCCAGCAGTCAGGGGACTAGCGGGGGGGAAGATACGCAGTATTTT

J gene: TRBJ2-3
D gene: -
V gene: TRBV7-2
clone size: few
CDR3 protein: CASSLRGGGGTDTQYF
CDR3 DNA: TGTGCCAGCAGCCTCAGAGGGGGGGGAGGTACAGATACGCAGTATTTT

J gene: TRBJ1-2
D gene: -
V gene: TRBV27
clone size: many
CDR3 protein: CASSLMRDGNYGYTF
CDR3 DNA: TGTGCCAGCAGTTTAATGAGGGACGGGAACTATGGCTACACCTTC

J gene: TRBJ2-1
D gene: -
V gene: TRBV6-1
clone size: -
CDR3 protein: CASSTDYNEQSF
CDR3 DNA: TGCGCCAGCAGTACAGACTACAATGAGCAGTCCTTC

J gene: TRBJ2-3
D gene: -
V gene: TRBV6-2/TRBV6-3
clone size: -
CDR3 protein: CASGYRGTDTQYF
CDR3 DNA: TGTGCCAGCGGTTACCGTGGCACAGATACGCAGTATTTT

J gene: TRBJ2-4
D gene: -
V gene: TRBV7-9
clone size: -
CDR3 protein: CASSLSTNLAKNIQYF
CDR3 DNA: TGTGCCAGCAGCTTAAGCACCAACCTAGCCAAAAACATTCAGTACTTC

J gene: TRBJ1-4
D gene: -
V gene: TRBV20-1
clone size: many
CDR3 protein: CSAVTINGEKLFF
CDR3 DNA: TGCAGTGCTGTCACAATCAACGGGGAAAAACTGTTTTTT

J gene: TRBJ1-2
D gene: TRBD1
V gene: TRBV11-2
clone size: many
CDR3 protein: CASSLATGGASNYGYTF
CDR3 DNA: TGTGCCAGCAGCTTAGCCACAGGGGGCGCGTCTAACTATGGCTACACCTTC

J gene: TRBJ1-2
D gene: -
V gene: TRBV14
clone size: -
CDR3 protein: CASSRTDRTKYGYTF
CDR3 DNA: TGTGCCAGCAGCCGAACGGACCGAACTAAATATGGCTACACCTTC

J gene: TRBJ2-5
D gene: -
V gene: TRBV2
clone size: -
CDR3 protein: CASEVGETQYF
CDR3 DNA: TGTGCCAGCGAAGTAGGGGAGACCCAGTACTTC

J gene: TRBJ1-1
D gene: -
V gene: TRBV5-6
clone size: few
CDR3 protein: CASSLRASNTEAFF
CDR3 DNA: TGTGCCAGCAGCCTACGGGCCTCGAACACTGAAGCTTTCTTT